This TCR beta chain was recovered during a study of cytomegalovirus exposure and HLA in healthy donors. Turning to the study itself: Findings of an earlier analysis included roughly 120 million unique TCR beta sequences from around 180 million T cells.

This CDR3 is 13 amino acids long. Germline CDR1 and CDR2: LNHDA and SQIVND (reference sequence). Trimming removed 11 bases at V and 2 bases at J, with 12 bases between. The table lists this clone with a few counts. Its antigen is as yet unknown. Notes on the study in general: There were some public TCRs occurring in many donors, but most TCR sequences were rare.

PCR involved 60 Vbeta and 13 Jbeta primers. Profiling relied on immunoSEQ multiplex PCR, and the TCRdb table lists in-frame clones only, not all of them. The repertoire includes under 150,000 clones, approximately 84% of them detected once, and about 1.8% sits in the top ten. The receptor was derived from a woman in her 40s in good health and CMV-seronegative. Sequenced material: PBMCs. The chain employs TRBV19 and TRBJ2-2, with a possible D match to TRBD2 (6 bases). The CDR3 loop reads CAVLGGNTGELFF. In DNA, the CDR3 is TGTGCCGTTCTCGGGGGAAACACCGGGGAGCTGTTTTTT.